The clone carrying this T cell receptor beta chain was observed many times. Its specificity is not known. The CDR3 consists of 13 residues. The ends lost 4 bases at V and 4 bases at J; junction bases unmatched: 6. From germline, CDR1 is GTSNPN and CDR2 SVGIG (reference sequence). Noted treatment: PENTA 11 planned treatment interruption arm or continuous ART arm. This specimen belongs to a study of HIV-infected children after antiretroviral therapy interruption. Study context: Most children had recorded EBV and CMV exposure. The study, taken as a whole, reports: Naive CD4+ CDR3 sharing between time points fell after interruption began.

RNA-based 3' RACE libraries used unique molecular identifiers. TCRdb recomputed calls from the 3' RACE reads with MiXCR, one row per CDR3 protein. Counted here are fewer than 100,000 distinct CDR3 sequences, roughly 6.7% occurring once; the ten biggest clones make up around 1.1%. J is TRBJ1-1 and V is TRBV30; 7 bases map to TRBD1. The receptor was derived from a pool of human donors with HIV. Sequenced here: CD45RA+ CD4+ T cells from PBMCs, pooled from several time points, sampled from a donor given antiretroviral therapy, either interrupted or continuous. Subset given: naive CD4+ CD45RA+ CD45RO- T cells. CDR3 amino acids: CAWTGQRGTEAFF. The CDR3 DNA follows: TGTGCCTGGACGGGACAGCGGGGCACTGAAGCTTTCTTT.